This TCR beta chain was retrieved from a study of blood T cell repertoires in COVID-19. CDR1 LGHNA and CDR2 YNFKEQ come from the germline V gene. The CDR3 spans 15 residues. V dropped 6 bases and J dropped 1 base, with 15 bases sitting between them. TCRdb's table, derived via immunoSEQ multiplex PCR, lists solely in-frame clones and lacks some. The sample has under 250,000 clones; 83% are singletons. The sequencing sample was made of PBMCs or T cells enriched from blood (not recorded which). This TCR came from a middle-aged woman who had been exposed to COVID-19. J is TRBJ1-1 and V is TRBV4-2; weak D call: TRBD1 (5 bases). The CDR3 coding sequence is TGTGCCAGCAGGAGAGGAGGGGCAACGAACACTGAAGCTTTCTTT. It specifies CASRRGGATNTEAFF.